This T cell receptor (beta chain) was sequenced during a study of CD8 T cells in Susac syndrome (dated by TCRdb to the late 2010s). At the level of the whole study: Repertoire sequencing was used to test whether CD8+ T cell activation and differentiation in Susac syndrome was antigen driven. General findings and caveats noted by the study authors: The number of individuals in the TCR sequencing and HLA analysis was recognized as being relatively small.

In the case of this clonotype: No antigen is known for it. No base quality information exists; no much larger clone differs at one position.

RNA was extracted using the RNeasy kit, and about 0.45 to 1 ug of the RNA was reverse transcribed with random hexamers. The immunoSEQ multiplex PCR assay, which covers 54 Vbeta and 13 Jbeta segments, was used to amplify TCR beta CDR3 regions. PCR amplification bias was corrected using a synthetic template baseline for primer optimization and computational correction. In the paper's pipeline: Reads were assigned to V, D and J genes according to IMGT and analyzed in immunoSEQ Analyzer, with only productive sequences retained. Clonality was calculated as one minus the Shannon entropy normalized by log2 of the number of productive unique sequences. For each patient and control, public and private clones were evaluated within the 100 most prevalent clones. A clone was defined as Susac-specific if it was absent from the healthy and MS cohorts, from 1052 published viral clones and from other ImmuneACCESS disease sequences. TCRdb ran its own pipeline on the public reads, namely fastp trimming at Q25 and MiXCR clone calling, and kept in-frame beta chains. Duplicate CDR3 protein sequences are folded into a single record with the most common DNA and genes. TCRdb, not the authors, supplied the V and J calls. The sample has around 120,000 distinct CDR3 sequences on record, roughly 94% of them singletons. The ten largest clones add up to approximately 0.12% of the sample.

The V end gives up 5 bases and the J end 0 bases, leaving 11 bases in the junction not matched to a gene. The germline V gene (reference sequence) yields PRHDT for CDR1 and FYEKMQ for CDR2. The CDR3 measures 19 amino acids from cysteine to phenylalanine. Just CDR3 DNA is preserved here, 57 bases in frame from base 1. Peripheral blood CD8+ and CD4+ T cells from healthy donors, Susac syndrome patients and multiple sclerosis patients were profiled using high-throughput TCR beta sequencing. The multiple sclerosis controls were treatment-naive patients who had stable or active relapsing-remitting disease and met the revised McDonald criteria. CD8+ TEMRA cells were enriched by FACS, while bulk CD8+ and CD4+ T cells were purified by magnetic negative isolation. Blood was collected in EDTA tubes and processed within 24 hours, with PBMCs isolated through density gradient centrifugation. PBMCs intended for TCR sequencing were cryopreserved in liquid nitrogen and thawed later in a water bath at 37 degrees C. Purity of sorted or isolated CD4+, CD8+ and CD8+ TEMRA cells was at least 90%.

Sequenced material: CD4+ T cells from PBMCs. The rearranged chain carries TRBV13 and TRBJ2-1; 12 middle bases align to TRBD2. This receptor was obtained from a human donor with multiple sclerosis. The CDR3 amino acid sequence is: CASSRPLAGGSSSYNEQFF. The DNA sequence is TGTGCCAGCAGCCGCCCACTAGCGGGAGGATCAAGCTCCTACAATGAGCAGTTCTTC.